This record concerns one T cell receptor beta chain sequence. This clone was seen only once. Its binding antigen is unknown. Per-base quality was not reported, and no clone a single base away is much larger than it. Taken from cysteine to phenylalanine, the CDR3 has 23 residues. The retained sequence is limited to the CDR3, 69 bases, with the frame set at the first base. V trim: 7 bases; J trim: 2 bases; unmatched bases: 26. Looking up the germline V gene yields CDR1 SNHLY and CDR2 FYNNEI. The data belong to a study of T cell responses to AZD1222 COVID-19 vaccine (dated by TCRdb to the early 2020s). Study-level background: TCR sequencing was performed for about 250 trial participants, of whom about 200 were given two doses of AZD1222 and 26 were given two doses of MenACWY control vaccine. Trial participants were enrolled into age subgroups of 18-55, 56-69 and 70-plus years, which contained about 150, 27 and 61 TCR-sequenced participants, respectively.

Broader findings and caveats from the paper: Nearly half of unique spike-specific TCRs reportedly recognized epitopes outside regions mutated in the B.1.351 and B.1.1.7 variants. The whole spike protein was spanned by vaccine-associated CD4 TCRs, and dominant responses were seen in regions 160-218 and 743-854. Because no day 14 peak-response samples were available, repertoires were characterized only after the peak T cell response. Participants were mostly white British and included more females than males, and it was suggested by the authors that clonal diversity may have been underestimated. The 56-69-year group was small, and its depth increase did not reach significance, likely because of low power. Conclusions about previously exposed vaccinees are limited, since just a handful of AZD1222 recipients were seropositive for SARS-CoV-2 at baseline. After two AZD1222 doses, spike-specific TCR breadth and depth were significantly higher than at day 0 and than in MenACWY recipients.

The CDR3 regions of human TCRbeta chains were analyzed by immunosequencing. In the authors' own workflow: TCRs in the repertoires were matched against a reference library of SARS-CoV-2-specific TCRs that had been generated with the MIRA antigen-specificity platform. Breadth was defined as the fraction of unique TCRs that were SARS-CoV-2-associated, and depth was defined as the fraction of total T cells that were SARS-CoV-2-associated. Using the MIRA data, every spike-specific TCR was mapped to the spike region that the TCR reacted to and assigned to either a CD4 or a CD8 class. Log10-transformed breadth and depth values were compared by one-way ANOVA with Sidak's multiple comparisons tests. Entries here come from immuneACCESS through TCRdb and include only in-frame sequences with V and J called. Some clones fail to appear in such tables; in the studies checked, an unresolved V gene covers under half of the shortfall, and the cause of the remainder is unknown. The D gene and trimming were derived from the DNA, and the V and J assignments and clone size from that table. The sample data list 180,000 or so clones, and about 91% of these were observed just once. The top ten clonotypes cover around 1.3% of the sample.

The intended sense of this specimen's time point label: about 28 days (+/-7) after the second vaccine dose. AZD1222 recipients given second doses at about 4 weeks or at about 12 weeks were pooled, since spike-specific TCR depth and breadth were not found to differ between the two schedules. Samples from vaccinated people were obtained from the UK trials COV001 and COV002, which included a single-blind randomized controlled phase 2/3 trial of AZD1222 (ChAdOx1 nCoV-19) in healthy adults. For TCRbeta chain sequencing, PBMC samples were collected from trial participants at day 0 and at day 28 after the second dose.

The rearrangement joined TRBV2 to TRBJ2-3, with TRBD2 matching 14 junction bases. The TCR comes from an adult who received the AZD1222 COVID-19 vaccine. The specimen comprised peripheral blood, sampled 28 days after the second AZD1222 dose. The base sequence is TGTGCCAGCACCGGGGGGACTAGCGGGGGCCCCTTCTATAGATTGTCCTCCACAGATACGCAGTATTTT. It codes for CASTGGTSGGPFYRLSSTDTQYF.